The 15 T cell receptor beta chains below all came from one sample that was sequenced in a study of cytomegalovirus exposure and HLA in healthy donors. The PCR made use of 60 Vbeta and 13 Jbeta primers. Sequencing used immunoSEQ multiplex PCR; TCRdb keeps in-frame clones, though not all of them. The sample contains 200,000 to 250,000 clones, 60% to 85% of which appear only once. The specimen sequenced was PBMCs. The receptors come from a man in his forties in good health and CMV-seronegative.

Details on this clone: This same CDR3 is encoded by further DNA sequences in the sample. The chain has TRBV2 and TRBJ2-1; TRBD1 matches at 7 bases. The CDR3 extends over 13 amino acids. Germline values: CDR1 SNHLY, CDR2 FYNNEI. J was trimmed by 5 bases and V by 4 bases; bases with no gene match: 2. CDR3 protein: CASSVGQNNEQFF. CDR3 bases: TGTGCCAGCAGTGTGGGACAGAACAATGAGCAGTTCTTC.

As for this clone: Other DNA sequences in the same sample also yield this CDR3. The CDR3 protein is CASSEASGGQETQYF. The CDR3 bases are TGTGCCAGCAGTGAAGCTAGCGGGGGGCAAGAGACCCAGTACTTC. The chain recombines TRBV2 with TRBJ2-5; 10 bases are a match to TRBD2. Germline CDR1 and CDR2: SNHLY and FYNNEI. V gave up 0 bases and J gave up 2 bases; unmatched junction bases: 0. The CDR3 is made up of 15 amino acids.

This clone has a handful of counts. This chain connects TRBV4-1 to TRBJ2-3; D is perhaps TRBD2 (5 bases). V shed 6 bases and J shed 4 bases, with 14 bases lying between them. The V gene's germline CDR1 is MGHRA and CDR2 YSYEKL. The CDR3 covers 14 residues. Here the CDR3 reads CASRSTQAADTQYF. The CDR3 DNA is TGCGCCAGCAGATCTACTCAAGCGGCAGATACGCAGTATTTT.

The J gene is TRBJ1-4, the V gene TRBV27, with a tentative D call TRBD1 (6 bases). The CDR3 extends over 15 amino acids. Deletions cut 5 bases from V and 1 base from J, with 11 bases between. CDR1 and CDR2 from the germline V gene are MNHEY and SMNVEV (reference sequence). The CDR3: CASSQSDRTNEKLFF. CDR3 in DNA: TGTGCCAGCAGTCAATCGGACAGAACTAATGAAAAACTGTTTTTT.

V gene TRBV6-5 combines with J gene TRBJ2-3; 10 bases are a match to TRBD2. In germline, CDR1 is MNHEY, CDR2 SVGAGI. This CDR3 is built from 16 residues. The J segment lost 1 base and the V segment lost 4 bases, leaving 5 bases of the junction unmatched. The CDR3 reads CASSLSAGGRTDTQYF. CDR3 nucleotide sequence: TGTGCCAGCAGTTTATCAGCGGGGGGGCGCACAGATACGCAGTATTTT.

This clone has a single count. The J gene is TRBJ2-1, the V gene TRBV27; D may be TRBD2 (6 bases). The CDR3 consists of 15 residues. The germline V and J ends were trimmed by 6 bases and 2 bases, with 14 bases remaining between them. CDR1 and CDR2 from the germline V gene are MNHEY and SMNVEV (reference sequence). CDR3 sequence (DNA): TGTGCCAGCAGACCCGCGGGGAGTGCCTACAATGAGCAGTTCTTC. Amino acids: CASRPAGSAYNEQFF.

As for this clone: One end of the junction does not line up with germline, which may come from a read error. The chain couples TRBV4-2 to TRBJ2-5; tentative D call: TRBD2 (5 bases). Germline V lookup: CDR1 LGHNA, CDR2 YNFKEQ. The CDR3 is 14 residues long. CDR3 region: CASGQAGKGETQYF. CDR3 DNA: TGTGCCAGCGGCCAAGCCGGGAAGGGAGAGACCCAGTACTTC.

The chain carries TRBV10-3 and TRBJ1-2; TRBD1 might be the D (6 bases). This CDR3 is 12 amino acids long. V was shortened by 6 bases and J by 6 bases, with 11 bases between the two germline ends. The germline CDR1 and CDR2 sequences are ENHRY and SYGVKD. This CDR3 reads CAIRSGADGYTF. The DNA for the CDR3 is TGTGCCATCAGATCAGGGGCTGATGGCTACACCTTC.

This rearrangement joins TRBV4-3 to TRBJ2-1; 9 bases are shared with TRBD1. The germline CDR1 and CDR2 sequences are LGHNA and YSLEER. The CDR3 consists of 15 residues. The V gene end was trimmed by 4 bases and the J gene end by 6 bases; junction bases not matched to a gene: 7. CDR3 nucleotide sequence: TGCGCCAGCAGCCGACAGGGGGGAAAGGGCAATGAGCAGTTCTTC. Protein: CASSRQGGKGNEQFF.

The chain joins TRBV9 to TRBJ2-5, with TRBD2 matching 9 bases. The trim removed 7 bases at V and 2 bases at J, leaving 6 bases unmatched. Germline assignment: CDR1 SGDLS and CDR2 YYNGEE. This CDR3 region has 14 residues. In DNA form, the CDR3 reads TGTGCCAGCGGGGCGGGAGGGGTACAAGAGACCCAGTACTTC. It is translated as CASGAGGVQETQYF.

The CDR3 spells CATSRDLGVYGYTF. CDR3 coding DNA: TGTGCCACCAGCAGAGATTTGGGCGTTTATGGCTACACCTTC. The chain is built from TRBV15 and TRBJ1-2; D call uncertain. Trimming left V 0 bases short and J 5 bases short, with 10 bases between. Germline loops: CDR1 LNHNV, CDR2 YYDKDF (reference sequence). CDR3 size: 14 residues. Using reference TRBV15 and TRBJ1-2 for the parts outside the CDR3, the full variable domain is DAMVIQNPRYQVTQFGKPVTLSCSQTLNHNVMYWYQQKSSQAPKLLFHYYDKDFNNEADTPDNFQSRRPNTSFCFLDIRSPGLGDTAMYLCATSRDLGVYGYTFGSGTRLTVV.

The chain joins TRBV4-1 to TRBJ1-5; TRBD1 is a possible D gene (5 bases). Germline CDR1 is MGHRA and CDR2 is YSYEKL. The ends were cut back, 1 base at V and 3 bases at J, with 10 bases in the middle. The CDR3 consists of 15 residues. CDR3 sequence (DNA): TGCGCCAGCAGCCAAGGGGCAGGGCTCAATCAGCCCCAGCATTTT. Translated: CASSQGAGLNQPQHF.

The gene calls are TRBV2 and TRBJ2-7; TRBD1 is a possible D gene (5 bases). V gave up 6 bases and J gave up 3 bases, with 12 bases separating them. Looked up from germline, CDR1 is SNHLY and CDR2 is FYNNEI. This CDR3 has 13 amino acids. For the CDR3, the DNA is TGTGCCAGCAGGGACGACAGACTCTACGAGCAGTACTTC. Encoded protein: CASRDDRLYEQYF.

The V and J genes are TRBV27 and TRBJ2-7, with 8 bases matching TRBD2. Unmatched junction bases numbered 5, after V lost 6 bases and J lost 7 bases. CDR1 is MNHEY, CDR2 SMNVEV, per germline (reference sequence). There are 12 residues in the CDR3. The CDR3 here is CASSPGGWEQYF. CDR3 coding DNA: TGTGCCAGCAGCCCGGGGGGGTGGGAGCAGTACTTC.

The J gene is TRBJ2-1, the V gene TRBV5-1, with D unclear. Germline V gives CDR1 SGHRS, CDR2 YFSETQ. V lost 0 bases and J lost 5, with 15 bases in between. CDR3 length: 16 amino acids. Here the CDR3 DNA reads TGCGCCAGCAGCTTGGAAGTATGGAGAAGGAACAATGAGCAGTTCTTC. This sequence encodes CASSLEVWRRNNEQFF.